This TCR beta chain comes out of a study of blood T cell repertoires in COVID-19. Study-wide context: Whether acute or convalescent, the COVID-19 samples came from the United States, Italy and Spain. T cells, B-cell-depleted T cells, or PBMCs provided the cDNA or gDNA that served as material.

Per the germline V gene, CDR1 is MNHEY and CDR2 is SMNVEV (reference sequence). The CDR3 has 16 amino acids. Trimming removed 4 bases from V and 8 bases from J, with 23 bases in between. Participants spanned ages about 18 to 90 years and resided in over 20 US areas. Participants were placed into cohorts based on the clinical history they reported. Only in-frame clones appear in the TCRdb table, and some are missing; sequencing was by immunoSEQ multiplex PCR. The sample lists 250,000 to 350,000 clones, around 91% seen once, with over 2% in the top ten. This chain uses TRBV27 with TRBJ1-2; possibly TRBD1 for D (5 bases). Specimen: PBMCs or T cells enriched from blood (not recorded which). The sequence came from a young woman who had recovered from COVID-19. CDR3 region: CASSSSAIRTKGGYTF. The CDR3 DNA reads TGTGCCAGCAGTTCGTCCGCCATTCGGACAAAGGGCGGCTACACCTTC.